The clone carrying this T cell receptor (beta chain) appeared a few times. The antigen remains undetermined. The sample comes from a study of cytomegalovirus exposure and HLA in healthy donors. J gave up 7 bases and V 0 bases, and 6 bases lay outside the gene matches. The CDR3 length is 14 residues. Germline V CDR1 and CDR2: MNHEY, SVGAGI. Overall study results and limits: Most TCR sequences were seen very rarely across donors, but some public TCRs occurred in many. The investigators catalogued 150 or so TCR beta chains as cytomegalovirus-associated. Based on reports, TCR beta sequences accurately predicted HLA-A and HLA-B alleles for most subjects.

In the PCR, 60 Vbeta and 13 Jbeta primers were used. Original processing methods: Tens of millions of unique TCR beta chains, 10 million to 14 million shared, were counted in a later analysis. Sequencing was performed with immunoSEQ multiplex PCR; in TCRdb, only in-frame clones are kept and a portion is missing. D and trimming were read from the DNA, whereas the V and J calls and clone size are those reported in that table. The data hold about 160,000 clones, with over 75% observed a single time. This receptor was taken from a woman in her 30s in good health and CMV-seronegative. This chain joins TRBV6-5 and TRBJ2-7, with 7 bases aligning to TRBD1. The material sequenced was PBMCs. CDR3 sequence (DNA): TGTGCCAGCAGTTACTCAACAGGGGCATGGGAGCAGTACTTC. Protein: CASSYSTGAWEQYF.